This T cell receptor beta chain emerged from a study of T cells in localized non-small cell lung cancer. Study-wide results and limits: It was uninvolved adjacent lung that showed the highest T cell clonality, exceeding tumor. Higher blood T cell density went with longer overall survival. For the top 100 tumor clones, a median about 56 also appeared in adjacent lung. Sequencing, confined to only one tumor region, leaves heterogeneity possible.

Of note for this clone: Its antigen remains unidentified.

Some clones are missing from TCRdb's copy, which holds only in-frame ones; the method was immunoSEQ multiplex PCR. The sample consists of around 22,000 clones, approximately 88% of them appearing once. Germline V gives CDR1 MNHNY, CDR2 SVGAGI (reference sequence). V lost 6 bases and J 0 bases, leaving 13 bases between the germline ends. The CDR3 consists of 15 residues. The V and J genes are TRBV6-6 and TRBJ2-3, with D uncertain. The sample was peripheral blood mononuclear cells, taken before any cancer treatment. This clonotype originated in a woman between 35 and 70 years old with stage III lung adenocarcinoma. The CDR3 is CASSRRWLSTDTQYF. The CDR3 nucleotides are TGTGCCAGCAGCCGCCGGTGGTTAAGCACAGATACGCAGTATTTT.